These T cell receptor beta chains were read from a single sample in a study of CD8+ T cells in alopecia areata. TCRdb keeps only in-frame clones here, not all; method: immunoSEQ multiplex PCR. Here the sample spans approximately 200,000 clones, 45% to 65% being singletons. Sequenced material: CD4+ T cells sorted from blood, taken at week 4, from a patient treated with tofacitinib. Receptors were obtained from a human donor with alopecia areata. The CDR3 runs from the conserved cysteine through the conserved F or W. The order of the fields is D gene, J gene, V gene, CDR3 protein. A D gene is named only where the DNA matches it firmly.

-,TRBJ1-2,TRBV5-1,CASSLATANYGYTF
TRBD2,TRBJ2-3,TRBV9,CASSVATSSGWADTQYF
TRBD1,TRBJ1-2,TRBV27,CASRQGATVGYTF
-,TRBJ1-5,TRBV19,CASTGNSNQPQHF
TRBD2,TRBJ2-3,TRBV29-1,CSVELAGDTQYF
TRBD2,TRBJ2-7,TRBV7-2,CASSRGLASYEQYF
-,TRBJ2-1,TRBV29-1,CSVEPGSSYNEQFF
TRBD1,TRBJ2-6,TRBV30,CAWQGDGANVLTF
TRBD2,TRBJ2-7,TRBV29-1,CSVSGTSGGSYEQYF
-,TRBJ2-6,TRBV5-1,CASSLDAQGTSGANVLTF
-,TRBJ2-1,TRBV7-8,CASSPTTQEQFF
TRBD2,TRBJ2-1,TRBV30,CAWRVAGGGYEQFF
-,TRBJ1-5,TRBV6-1,CASSGARGGPGGNQPQHF
TRBD2,TRBJ2-1,TRBV30,CAWNDLPGLAMVNEQFF
TRBD2,TRBJ2-1,TRBV4-2,CASSQDPGTSGNEQFF
-,TRBJ1-2,TRBV7-2,CASSFSGQTPTF
-,TRBJ2-2,TRBV6-1,CASSEITGELFF
-,TRBJ2-7,TRBV29-1,CSVELGGGSHYEQYF
-,TRBJ1-4,TRBV5-4,CASSQQGRGEKLFF
-,TRBJ1-5,TRBV28,CASSSDIPQHF
-,TRBJ2-1,TRBV30,CAWTSSYNEQFF
-,TRBJ2-3,TRBV4-3,CASSQERQSSDTQYF
-,TRBJ2-6,TRBV15,CATRGVPSGANVLTF
TRBD2,TRBJ2-3,TRBV7-3,CASSLNRGTSGKPDTQYF
-,TRBJ2-3,TRBV4-3,CASSHDGSSVTQYF
TRBD1,TRBJ2-1,TRBV5-1,CASSLGQAERFF
TRBD1,TRBJ2-7,TRBV7-2,CASAPGQGAREQYF
-,TRBJ1-1,TRBV29-1,CSVQLNRMNTEAFF
-,TRBJ2-1,TRBV6-4,CASSDGSWSGEQFF
-,TRBJ2-7,TRBV6-5,CASSYFGGGWVEQYF
TRBD1,TRBJ2-2,TRBV10-3,CAIRPGTGNTGELFF
-,TRBJ1-2,TRBV6-5,CAIKGSSGSYTF
-,TRBJ2-5,TRBV7-9,CASVTQQETQYF